A selection of T cell receptor beta chains follows, all from one sample in a study of shared clonotypes between healthy human individuals. This table comes from immunoSEQ multiplex PCR, and its TCRdb copy is limited to in-frame clones, with some not included. This table holds 2 million or so clones, 85% to 95% found once. Specimen: naive CD8+ T cells sorted from blood. These TCRs come from a man aged 18 to 29 in good health. CDR3s include the opening cysteine and the closing phenylalanine or tryptophan. The D gene is left open where the match is weak. Only part of the rows carry a size: once, few, many, or a class if the clone is expanded.

v_gene,d_gene,j_gene,abundance,len,CDR3nt,CDR3aa
TRBV28,-,TRBJ2-7,-,14,TGTGCCATCAATTCTAATACAGAGACCTACGAGCAGTACTTC,CAINSNTETYEQYF
TRBV9,-,TRBJ1-2,-,16,TGTGCCAGCAGCGTAGCCGGGGGAGTATCGGACTATGGCTACACCTTC,CASSVAGGVSDYGYTF
TRBV6-6,-,TRBJ2-7,-,14,TGTGCCAGCAGTTACGGTACAGGGGAGGGGGAGCAGTACTTC,CASSYGTGEGEQYF
TRBV9,-,TRBJ1-1,once,12,TGTGCCAGCAGCCCCAGGGGCTATGAAGCTTTCTTT,CASSPRGYEAFF
TRBV6-5,-,TRBJ2-5,-,16,TGTGCCAGCAGTTACTCGAATCCAGGGGAGGAAGAGACCCAGTACTTC,CASSYSNPGEEETQYF
TRBV11-2,-,TRBJ1-1,-,12,TGTGCCAGCAGGGTCTGGGGCGCTGAAGCTTTCTTT,CASRVWGAEAFF
TRBV19,-,TRBJ1-5,-,14,TGTGCCAGTAGTATCCCGTTACCCAATCAGCCCCAGCATTTT,CASSIPLPNQPQHF
TRBV7-8,-,TRBJ2-5,-,16,TGTGCCAGCAGCGGGTCAGAGGGATGGTTGCAAGAGACCCAGTACTTC,CASSGSEGWLQETQYF
TRBV6-6,TRBD1,TRBJ2-7,-,14,TGTGCCAGCAGTACCTGGACAGGGGGCGGAGAGCAGTACTTC,CASSTWTGGGEQYF
TRBV29-1,TRBD1,TRBJ2-7,-,13,TGCAGCGTGGAGCCGGGACAGGGGGTCGAGCAGTACTTC,CSVEPGQGVEQYF
TRBV4-2,-,TRBJ1-4,-,12,TGTGCCAGCAGCCAAGGTCGGGAAAAACTGTTTTTT,CASSQGREKLFF
TRBV4-3,-,TRBJ2-2,-,13,TGCGCCAGCAGCCTAAAGGGGGCCGGGGAGCTGTTTTTT,CASSLKGAGELFF
TRBV7-9,-,TRBJ2-1,-,12,TGTGCCAGCAAGGGGGAGGGCAGTGAGCAGTTCTTC,CASKGEGSEQFF
TRBV9,-,TRBJ2-6,-,15,TGTGCCAGCAGCGTTGAGGGCGTTGGGGCCAACGTCCTGACTTTC,CASSVEGVGANVLTF
TRBV7-9,-,TRBJ2-1,-,13,TGTGCCAGCACTGGGAGCTCCTACAATGAGCAGTTCTTC,CASTGSSYNEQFF
TRBV29-1,TRBD1,TRBJ1-1,-,16,TGCAGCGTTGAAGTGGAGGGACAGGGTTTGCGAACTGAAGCTTTCTTT,CSVEVEGQGLRTEAFF
TRBV7-9,TRBD1,TRBJ1-2,-,13,TGTGCCAGCAGCTTAGGACAGGGAGGCGGCTACACCTTC,CASSLGQGGGYTF
TRBV4-3,-,TRBJ1-3,-,12,TGCGCCAGAGGGACCGCCGGAAACACCATATATTTT,CARGTAGNTIYF
TRBV4-1,-,TRBJ1-3,-,16,TGCGCCAGCAGCCAAGGAACAGGGTTAGGAGGAAACACCATATATTTT,CASSQGTGLGGNTIYF
TRBV10-3,TRBD1,TRBJ2-5,-,15,TGTGCCATCAGCGAGACCAGGACAGGCTGGGAGACCCAGTACTTC,CAISETRTGWETQYF
TRBV7-9,-,TRBJ2-2,-,12,TGTGCCAGCAGCTCTATCACCGGGGAGCTGTTTTTT,CASSSITGELFF
TRBV2,TRBD2,TRBJ2-7,-,15,TGTGCCAGCAGTGAGTATAGCGGGGGAGCCTACGAGCAGTACTTC,CASSEYSGGAYEQYF
TRBV11-2,-,TRBJ2-5,-,14,TGTGCCAGCAGCCGTACCCCGGGACAAGAGACCCAGTACTTC,CASSRTPGQETQYF
TRBV7-2,-,TRBJ2-7,-,15,TGTGCCAGCAGCTTAGGTCTAGCGCCTACCTACGAGCAGTACTTC,CASSLGLAPTYEQYF
TRBV9,-,TRBJ2-1,-,16,TGTGCCAGCAGCGCCCCAAGACTAGGAGCGGTGAATGAGCAGTTCTTC,CASSAPRLGAVNEQFF
TRBV28,-,TRBJ2-1,-,15,TGTGCCAGCAGTTTATTGGCAGGGGCTTACAATGAGCAGTTCTTC,CASSLLAGAYNEQFF
TRBV5-6,-,TRBJ2-4,-,15,TGTGCCAGCAGCTTGAGGCAGGAGGGCAAAAACATTCAGTACTTC,CASSLRQEGKNIQYF
TRBV6-5,-,TRBJ1-1,-,13,TGTGCCAGCAGTTACTCGACCCAGTTGGAAGCTTTCTTT,CASSYSTQLEAFF
TRBV5-1,-,TRBJ1-6,-,16,TGCGCCAGCAGCTTGGCCCTGGGGGGTGGGGATTCACCCCTCCACTTT,CASSLALGGGDSPLHF
TRBV2,-,TRBJ2-3,-,14,TGTGCCAGCAGTGAAGGTAGACTAGCAGATACGCAGTATTTT,CASSEGRLADTQYF
TRBV2,-,TRBJ2-7,-,14,TGTGCCAGCAGTGAAGCGGGGGATACCTACGAGCAGTACTTC,CASSEAGDTYEQYF
TRBV7-7,-,TRBJ2-6,-,18,TGTGCCAGCAGCATGCAGCCTGTGCCACAAAGTCGGGCCAACGTCCTGACTTTC,CASSMQPVPQSRANVLTF
TRBV7-2,TRBD1,TRBJ2-3,-,15,TGTGCCAGCAGCCTAAGACAGGGGGCAACAGATACGCAGTATTTT,CASSLRQGATDTQYF
TRBV7-3,TRBD1,TRBJ1-1,-,13,TGTGCCAGCAGCTTCGAGGGGGCGTTTGAAGCTTTCTTT,CASSFEGAFEAFF
TRBV27,-,TRBJ2-7,-,14,TGTGCCAGCAGAAACTCGGGGGGCCAATACGAGCAGTACTTC,CASRNSGGQYEQYF
TRBV9,TRBD2,TRBJ2-7,-,17,TGTGCCAGCAGCGTAGGGACTAGCGGGATCGACTCCTACGAGCAGTACTTC,CASSVGTSGIDSYEQYF
TRBV6-5,-,TRBJ2-5,-,14,TGTGCCAGCAGTTACTCGGGGCTCCAAGAGACCCAGTACTTC,CASSYSGLQETQYF
TRBV15,TRBD2,TRBJ2-1,-,13,TGTGCCACCAGTCGCGGGACTAGAGATGAGCAGTTCTTC,CATSRGTRDEQFF
TRBV28,TRBD2,TRBJ2-7,-,17,TGTGCCAGCAGTTCCACCGGGACTAGCGGGGGGATCTACGAGCAGTACTTC,CASSSTGTSGGIYEQYF
TRBV7-9,TRBD1,TRBJ1-2,-,13,TGTGCCAGCAGCGCCGGGACAGGCGATGGCTACACCTTC,CASSAGTGDGYTF
TRBV27,-,TRBJ2-5,-,13,TGTGCCAGCAGTTTGGGTCAGCAAGAGACCCAGTACTTC,CASSLGQQETQYF
TRBV13,-,TRBJ2-5,-,13,TGTGCCAGCAGCCGCAGGGAGCATGAGACCCAGTACTTC,CASSRREHETQYF
TRBV19,-,TRBJ1-1,-,15,TGTGCCAGTAGTATGGTATACGGGACAAACACTGAAGCTTTCTTT,CASSMVYGTNTEAFF
TRBV2,-,TRBJ1-1,once,15,TGTGCCACCCCACTGAGGGGGGAGGCGAACACTGAAGCTTTCTTT,CATPLRGEANTEAFF
TRBV18,-,TRBJ2-7,-,15,TGTGCCAGCTCACCACCCAGCGGCAACCTGGGGGAGCAGTACTTC,CASSPPSGNLGEQYF
TRBV6-1,-,TRBJ2-5,-,12,TGTGCCAGCACTTCCTCCCAAGAGACCCAGTACTTC,CASTSSQETQYF
TRBV15,-,TRBJ1-1,-,13,TGTGCCACCAGCAGAGAAGCGGGGCTTGCAGCTTTCTTT,CATSREAGLAAFF
TRBV2,-,TRBJ2-1,-,13,TGTGCCAGCGGAATCATCGACCACAATGAGCAGTTCTTC,CASGIIDHNEQFF
TRBV4-3,-,TRBJ2-2,-,13,TGCGCCAGCAGCCCAGACCTTACCGGGGAGCTGTTTTTT,CASSPDLTGELFF
TRBV6-6,TRBD2,TRBJ2-5,-,14,TGTGCCAGCAGTTACTCGGGGGGGGAGGAGACCCAGTACTTC,CASSYSGGEETQYF
TRBV19,TRBD2,TRBJ2-5,-,15,TGTGCCAGTACCCCGGCGGGGGGGCGGCAAGAGACCCAGTACTTC,CASTPAGGRQETQYF
TRBV19,TRBD1,TRBJ2-7,-,13,TGTGCCAGTAGTACGGGACAGGGGTACGAGCAGTACTTC,CASSTGQGYEQYF
TRBV5-6,-,TRBJ1-2,-,13,TGTGCCAGCAGCTTGGGGGGAACTTCTGGCTACACCTTC,CASSLGGTSGYTF
TRBV15,-,TRBJ1-2,-,14,TGTGCCACCAGTGTGGGGGAGGGTAACTATGGCTACACCTTC,CATSVGEGNYGYTF
TRBV9,-,TRBJ2-1,-,17,TGTGCCAGCAGCGCAGGGGGGGGGACTCCCCCATACAATGAGCAGTTCTTC,CASSAGGGTPPYNEQFF